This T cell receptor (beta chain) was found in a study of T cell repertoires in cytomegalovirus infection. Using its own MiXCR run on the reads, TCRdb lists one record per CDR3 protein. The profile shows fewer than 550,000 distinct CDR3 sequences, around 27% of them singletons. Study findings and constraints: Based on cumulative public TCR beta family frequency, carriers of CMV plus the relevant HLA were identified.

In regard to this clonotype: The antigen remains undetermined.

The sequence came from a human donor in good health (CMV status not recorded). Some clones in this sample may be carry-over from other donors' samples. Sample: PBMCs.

This CDR3 is CASSRGIKTDTQYF. CDR3 DNA sequence: TGTGCCAGCAGTCGAGGCATAAAGACAGATACGCAGTATTTT. The chain links TRBV2 to TRBJ2-3; D uncertain. The V end was cut by 5 bases, the J end by 3 bases, with 12 bases between. Germline V CDR1 and CDR2: SNHLY, FYNNEI. The CDR3 loop spans 14 amino acids.